This T cell receptor (beta chain) emerged from a study of blood T cell repertoires in COVID-19 (TCRdb year 2020). Notes on the research overall: The collaborator samples originated in the United States, Italy and Spain and spanned the acute and convalescent phases of COVID-19. Where available, HLA class I and class II types were obtained from metadata supplied by the sample provider rather than from assay-based typing. The samples were drawn from two sources: the first 160 participants of the ongoing ImmuneRACE study, and over 950 subjects contributed by 6 global collaborators. The repertoires were released in a freely available public database intended as a resource for research on the immune response to SARS-CoV-2. Subjects who had been exposed to COVID-19, were actively infected with it, or had recovered from it provided the deeply sampled blood TCRbeta repertoires that made up the dataset. The prospective study material was composed of cDNA or gDNA derived from T cells, B-cell-depleted T cells, or PBMCs. Sample metadata almost always included a de-identified subject ID, COVID-19 status, age in years and sex.

The research as a whole found: How much clinical and demographic metadata was included differed by source and by participant, and the metadata was provided uncurated.

To note about this clone: Its antigen has not been determined. No per-base quality is available; no much larger clone lies one base away.

The germline ends are 16 bases apart after V is trimmed by 6 bases and J by 1 base. The germline V gene (reference sequence) sets CDR1 to MNHEY and CDR2 to SMNVEV. The CDR3 covers 15 residues, taking in both the cysteine and the phenylalanine. Here the CDR3 DNA is all that survives: 45 bases in frame from base 1. TCRbeta CDR3 regions were amplified from genomic DNA using the immunoSEQ Assay, a bias-controlled multiplex PCR. Per the authors' processing: Nucleated cell counts per sample were estimated from amplification of reference gene primers within the assay. To quantify the absolute abundance of each unique TCRbeta CDR3 rearrangement, sequence reads were collapsed and filtered. Productive Simpson clonality was computed per sample as the square root of Simpson's diversity index over productive rearrangements. Here the immuneACCESS table is served through TCRdb, limited to in-frame sequences with V and J called. Missing clones are a known gap in these copies; in checked studies unresolved V genes cover under half, and the rest lacks a known reason. V, J and clone size were drawn from that table, and D and trimming were deduced from the DNA. The sample table records about 120,000 clones; around four fifths of these occur just once. Jointly, the top ten make up roughly 16% of the sample.

Each collaborating institution followed its own protocols to collect whole blood in K2EDTA tubes. For TCRbeta analysis, collaborators shipped samples in one of three forms: frozen whole blood, isolated PBMCs, or DNA extracted from either of those sample types. This chain is built from TRBV27 and TRBJ2-7; the D gene is perhaps TRBD1, on 6 matching bases. The material sequenced was peripheral blood. This receptor was identified in a man in his 60s with active or convalescent COVID-19. The encoded CDR3 is CASRGTGNPSYEQYF. The nucleotide sequence reads TGTGCCAGCAGGGGCACAGGGAATCCTTCCTACGAGCAGTACTTC.